Listed below are T cell receptor beta chains from one sample, sequenced in a study of blood T cells in healthy people across ages. TCRdb re-called the 5' RACE reads through MiXCR, storing one row per CDR3 protein. The profile shows about 640,000 distinct CDR3 sequences, 58% of them singletons. The source material was blood. The receptors were sampled from a man between 60 and 75 years old in good health. CDR3s include the opening cysteine and the closing phenylalanine or tryptophan. The order of the fields is V gene, D gene, J gene, clone size, CDR3 protein, CDR3 DNA. D genes are given only for firm matches. Part of the rows lack a size; the others show once, few, many or a class for expanded clones.

V gene: TRBV12-3/TRBV12-4; D gene: TRBD2; J gene: TRBJ2-3; clone size: -; CDR3 protein: CASSLAGEGADTQYF; CDR3 DNA: TGTGCCAGCAGTCTAGCGGGGGAGGGCGCAGATACGCAGTATTTT
V gene: TRBV6-5; D gene: -; J gene: TRBJ1-6; clone size: -; CDR3 protein: CASSPGSWVNSPLHF; CDR3 DNA: TGTGCCAGCAGCCCAGGGTCCTGGGTAAATTCACCCCTCCACTTT
V gene: TRBV18; D gene: -; J gene: TRBJ1-6; clone size: once; CDR3 protein: CASSPPGAPGSPLHF; CDR3 DNA: TGTGCCAGCTCACCACCAGGGGCTCCAGGATCACCCCTCCACTTT
V gene: TRBV5-1; D gene: TRBD1; J gene: TRBJ1-1; clone size: -; CDR3 protein: CASSQPGQGATEAFF; CDR3 DNA: TGCGCCAGCAGCCAACCGGGACAGGGGGCCACTGAAGCTTTCTTT
V gene: TRBV6-6; D gene: -; J gene: TRBJ1-1; clone size: -; CDR3 protein: CASCVARGAEAFF; CDR3 DNA: TGTGCCAGCTGCGTGGCGCGCGGGGCTGAAGCTTTCTTT
V gene: TRBV11-2; D gene: TRBD2; J gene: TRBJ2-1; clone size: -; CDR3 protein: CASSLIGSGGANEQFF; CDR3 DNA: TGTGCCAGCAGCTTAATCGGTAGCGGGGGGGCCAATGAGCAGTTCTTC
V gene: TRBV5-5; D gene: TRBD1; J gene: TRBJ2-5; clone size: -; CDR3 protein: CASSPGTTGQETQYF; CDR3 DNA: TGTGCCAGCAGCCCGGGAACGACAGGGCAAGAGACCCAGTACTTC
V gene: TRBV27; D gene: TRBD1; J gene: TRBJ2-5; clone size: -; CDR3 protein: CASRDRGLGETQYF; CDR3 DNA: TGTGCCAGCAGGGACAGGGGGCTGGGAGAGACCCAGTACTTC
V gene: TRBV7-9; D gene: TRBD1; J gene: TRBJ1-1; clone size: -; CDR3 protein: CASSLMELDRVRAMNTEAFF; CDR3 DNA: TGTGCCAGCAGCTTGATGGAGCTTGACAGGGTGAGGGCTATGAACACTGAAGCTTTCTTT
V gene: TRBV27; D gene: -; J gene: TRBJ1-6; clone size: few; CDR3 protein: CASRTDAYNSPLHF; CDR3 DNA: TGTGCCAGCAGAACTGACGCCTATAATTCACCCCTCCACTTT
V gene: TRBV5-1; D gene: TRBD2; J gene: TRBJ2-1; clone size: -; CDR3 protein: CASSSLAGASNEQFF; CDR3 DNA: TGCGCCAGCAGCTCGCTAGCGGGGGCCTCCAATGAGCAGTTCTTC
V gene: TRBV12-3/TRBV12-4; D gene: -; J gene: TRBJ2-5; clone size: -; CDR3 protein: CASSRSLSTETQYF; CDR3 DNA: TGTGCCAGCAGCCGAAGTCTGAGCACGGAGACCCAGTACTTC
V gene: TRBV20-1; D gene: -; J gene: TRBJ2-7; clone size: -; CDR3 protein: CSARSDVGTYEQYF; CDR3 DNA: TGCAGTGCTAGATCTGATGTGGGGACCTACGAGCAGTACTTC
V gene: TRBV12-3/TRBV12-4; D gene: -; J gene: TRBJ1-1; clone size: -; CDR3 protein: CASSFRVLTANRNTEAFF; CDR3 DNA: TGTGCCAGCAGTTTTCGTGTATTGACAGCGAACAGGAACACTGAAGCTTTCTTT
V gene: TRBV6-2/TRBV6-3; D gene: TRBD1; J gene: TRBJ2-1; clone size: -; CDR3 protein: CASTATGGPYNEQFF; CDR3 DNA: TGTGCCAGCACCGCTACAGGGGGCCCCTACAATGAGCAGTTCTTC
V gene: TRBV9; D gene: -; J gene: TRBJ2-5; clone size: -; CDR3 protein: CASSVDPQETQYF; CDR3 DNA: TGTGCCAGCAGCGTAGATCCCCAAGAGACCCAGTACTTC
V gene: TRBV4-2; D gene: TRBD2; J gene: TRBJ2-1; clone size: few; CDR3 protein: CASSLGTSGGHEQFF; CDR3 DNA: TGTGCCAGCAGCCTCGGGACTAGCGGCGGGCATGAGCAGTTCTTC
V gene: TRBV9; D gene: -; J gene: TRBJ2-1; clone size: many; CDR3 protein: CASSVVESQQFF; CDR3 DNA: TGTGCCAGCAGCGTAGTGGAGTCCCAGCAGTTCTTC
V gene: TRBV20-1; D gene: -; J gene: TRBJ1-2; clone size: few; CDR3 protein: CSARTDRNYGYTF; CDR3 DNA: TGCAGTGCTAGAACAGACCGGAACTATGGCTACACCTTC
V gene: TRBV2; D gene: TRBD1; J gene: TRBJ1-5; clone size: -; CDR3 protein: CASSEFRGEQPQHF; CDR3 DNA: TGTGCCAGCAGTGAATTCAGGGGGGAACAGCCCCAGCATTTT
V gene: TRBV7-2; D gene: -; J gene: TRBJ2-6; clone size: -; CDR3 protein: CASSLEGFSGANVLNF; CDR3 DNA: TGTGCCAGCAGCTTAGAGGGGTTCTCTGGGGCCAACGTCCTGAATTTC
V gene: TRBV20-1; D gene: TRBD2; J gene: TRBJ2-7; clone size: -; CDR3 protein: CSARDGGIAGAYEQYF; CDR3 DNA: TGCAGTGCTAGAGACGGCGGAATAGCGGGGGCCTACGAGCAGTACTTC
V gene: TRBV7-2; D gene: -; J gene: TRBJ2-3; clone size: -; CDR3 protein: CASSLEVGADTQYF; CDR3 DNA: TGTGCCAGCAGCTTAGAGGTCGGGGCAGATACGCAGTATTTT
V gene: TRBV7-8; D gene: -; J gene: TRBJ1-1; clone size: -; CDR3 protein: CASSTRGGTAEAFF; CDR3 DNA: TGTGCCAGCAGCACCCGCGGTGGGACTGCTGAAGCTTTCTTT
V gene: TRBV11-3; D gene: TRBD1; J gene: TRBJ2-2; clone size: few; CDR3 protein: CASSRGTGGVGELFF; CDR3 DNA: TGTGCCAGCAGCCGTGGGACAGGGGGCGTCGGGGAGCTGTTTTTT
V gene: TRBV29-1; D gene: -; J gene: TRBJ2-3; clone size: few; CDR3 protein: CSVESQISTDTQYF; CDR3 DNA: TGCAGCGTTGAATCCCAGATTAGCACAGATACGCAGTATTTT
V gene: TRBV2; D gene: -; J gene: TRBJ1-5; clone size: -; CDR3 protein: CASSDGRNNQPQHF; CDR3 DNA: TGTGCCAGCAGTGACGGCAGGAACAATCAGCCCCAGCATTTT
V gene: TRBV10-2; D gene: TRBD2; J gene: TRBJ2-3; clone size: -; CDR3 protein: CASSPGLAGASWDTQYF; CDR3 DNA: TGCGCCAGCAGCCCAGGACTAGCGGGGGCGTCCTGGGATACGCAGTATTTT
V gene: TRBV10-3; D gene: -; J gene: TRBJ1-2; clone size: -; CDR3 protein: CAISEAYLGYGYTF; CDR3 DNA: TGTGCCATCAGTGAGGCGTATTTGGGCTATGGCTACACCTTC
V gene: TRBV27; D gene: TRBD2; J gene: TRBJ2-5; clone size: -; CDR3 protein: CASSSYPGTSGVWETQYF; CDR3 DNA: TGTGCCAGCAGCTCTTATCCTGGGACTAGCGGGGTCTGGGAGACCCAGTACTTC
V gene: TRBV4-1; D gene: TRBD2; J gene: TRBJ2-4; clone size: -; CDR3 protein: CASSQGPGLGRDIQYF; CDR3 DNA: TGCGCCAGCAGCCAAGGACCGGGACTAGGGAGGGACATTCAGTACTTC
V gene: TRBV2; D gene: -; J gene: TRBJ2-5; clone size: -; CDR3 protein: CASMTEETQYF; CDR3 DNA: TGTGCCAGCATGACAGAAGAGACCCAGTACTTC
V gene: TRBV12-3/TRBV12-4; D gene: -; J gene: TRBJ2-5; clone size: -; CDR3 protein: CASSLAWGRGQETQYF; CDR3 DNA: TGTGCCAGCAGTTTAGCGTGGGGCAGGGGCCAAGAGACCCAGTACTTC
V gene: TRBV7-2; D gene: -; J gene: TRBJ2-4; clone size: -; CDR3 protein: CASSPSGNILYF; CDR3 DNA: TGTGCCAGCAGCCCCTCCGGAAACATTCTGTACTTC
V gene: TRBV25-1; D gene: -; J gene: TRBJ1-4; clone size: few; CDR3 protein: CASTEPRGNEKLFF; CDR3 DNA: TGTGCCAGCACTGAACCGCGGGGGAACGAAAAACTGTTTTTT
V gene: TRBV2; D gene: -; J gene: TRBJ2-5; clone size: -; CDR3 protein: CASSEIRGSGETQYF; CDR3 DNA: TGTGCCAGCAGTGAAATCCGGGGGTCGGGGGAGACCCAGTACTTC
V gene: TRBV11-2; D gene: -; J gene: TRBJ2-7; clone size: -; CDR3 protein: CASSGGLPPTYEQYF; CDR3 DNA: TGTGCCAGCAGCGGAGGGTTACCCCCAACCTACGAGCAGTACTTC
V gene: TRBV10-3; D gene: -; J gene: TRBJ2-4; clone size: -; CDR3 protein: CAISESAQGGHIQYF; CDR3 DNA: TGTGCCATCAGTGAGTCCGCCCAGGGAGGTCACATTCAGTACTTC
V gene: TRBV18; D gene: -; J gene: TRBJ2-3; clone size: -; CDR3 protein: CASATGRGTDTQYF; CDR3 DNA: TGTGCCAGCGCGACGGGGAGAGGGACAGATACGCAGTATTTT
V gene: TRBV2; D gene: -; J gene: TRBJ2-5; clone size: -; CDR3 protein: CASRLGTQYF; CDR3 DNA: TGTGCCAGCAGACTGGGGACCCAGTACTTC
V gene: TRBV3-1; D gene: -; J gene: TRBJ2-3; clone size: -; CDR3 protein: CASSQDPGPSTDTQYF; CDR3 DNA: TGTGCCAGCAGCCAAGATCCGGGCCCTAGCACAGATACGCAGTATTTT
V gene: TRBV5-1; D gene: -; J gene: TRBJ2-5; clone size: -; CDR3 protein: CASSSEGVHGETQYF; CDR3 DNA: TGCGCCAGCAGTTCCGAGGGGGTTCATGGAGAGACCCAGTACTTC
V gene: TRBV11-2; D gene: -; J gene: TRBJ2-3; clone size: -; CDR3 protein: CASSTRDTQYF; CDR3 DNA: TGTGCCAGCAGCACACGGGATACGCAGTATTTT
V gene: TRBV6-1; D gene: -; J gene: TRBJ2-1; clone size: -; CDR3 protein: CASSEGRGEQFF; CDR3 DNA: TGTGCCAGCAGTGAAGGGAGGGGTGAGCAGTTCTTC
V gene: TRBV12-3/TRBV12-4; D gene: TRBD2; J gene: TRBJ2-5; clone size: few; CDR3 protein: CASSFGTSGIQETQYF; CDR3 DNA: TGTGCCAGCAGTTTCGGGACTAGCGGAATCCAAGAGACCCAGTACTTC
V gene: TRBV7-9; D gene: TRBD1; J gene: TRBJ2-3; clone size: few; CDR3 protein: CASSSTGQRDTQYF; CDR3 DNA: TGTGCCAGCAGCTCCACGGGACAGAGAGATACGCAGTATTTT
V gene: TRBV4-2; D gene: -; J gene: TRBJ2-7; clone size: once; CDR3 protein: CASSQDLSRGGYEQYF; CDR3 DNA: TGTGCCAGCAGCCAAGATCTTTCCAGGGGGGGGTACGAGCAGTACTTC
V gene: TRBV3-1; D gene: TRBD2; J gene: TRBJ2-7; clone size: -; CDR3 protein: CASSPGTTLYEQYF; CDR3 DNA: TGTGCCAGCAGCCCCGGGACTACCCTCTACGAGCAGTACTTC
V gene: TRBV12-5; D gene: TRBD1; J gene: TRBJ1-6; clone size: -; CDR3 protein: CASGLSGGFYNSPLHF; CDR3 DNA: TGTGCTAGTGGTTTGTCAGGGGGCTTCTATAATTCACCCCTCCACTTT
V gene: TRBV7-2; D gene: TRBD2; J gene: TRBJ2-1; clone size: -; CDR3 protein: CARSPKRGGQHNEQFF; CDR3 DNA: TGTGCCAGAAGCCCCAAGCGGGGGGGCCAGCACAATGAGCAGTTCTTC
V gene: TRBV10-1; D gene: -; J gene: TRBJ2-3; clone size: few; CDR3 protein: CASSPPIGDTQYF; CDR3 DNA: TGCGCCAGCAGTCCACCTATCGGAGATACGCAGTATTTT
V gene: TRBV15; D gene: -; J gene: TRBJ2-5; clone size: -; CDR3 protein: CATSREQTSQETQYF; CDR3 DNA: TGTGCCACCAGCAGAGAACAGACTAGCCAAGAGACCCAGTACTTC
V gene: TRBV7-2; D gene: -; J gene: TRBJ2-5; clone size: -; CDR3 protein: CASSQAARAKKETQYF; CDR3 DNA: TGTGCCAGCAGCCAAGCGGCGCGGGCCAAAAAAGAGACCCAGTACTTC
V gene: TRBV27; D gene: -; J gene: TRBJ1-1; clone size: -; CDR3 protein: CASSLEGLGGSNTEAFF; CDR3 DNA: TGTGCCAGCAGTTTAGAGGGTCTGGGAGGGTCGAACACTGAAGCTTTCTTT
V gene: TRBV4-1; D gene: -; J gene: TRBJ2-4; clone size: -; CDR3 protein: CASSQVFGGTIAKNVQYF; CDR3 DNA: TGCGCCAGCAGCCAAGTTTTCGGGGGTACCATAGCCAAAAACGTTCAGTACTTC
V gene: TRBV14; D gene: TRBD1; J gene: TRBJ2-7; clone size: -; CDR3 protein: CASSHVQGASYEQYF; CDR3 DNA: TGTGCTAGCAGCCACGTACAGGGGGCGAGCTACGAGCAGTACTTC
V gene: TRBV7-9; D gene: TRBD1; J gene: TRBJ1-4; clone size: -; CDR3 protein: CAGGKGQGYEKLFF; CDR3 DNA: TGTGCCGGAGGAAAGGGACAGGGGTACGAAAAACTGTTTTTT
V gene: TRBV20-1; D gene: -; J gene: TRBJ2-5; clone size: -; CDR3 protein: CSARGRGGLKTQYF; CDR3 DNA: TGCAGTGCCCGGGGCAGGGGAGGTCTGAAGACCCAGTACTTC
V gene: TRBV6-6; D gene: -; J gene: TRBJ2-5; clone size: few; CDR3 protein: CASSYTGLPQQTQYF; CDR3 DNA: TGTGCCAGCAGTTACACCGGACTCCCCCAGCAGACCCAGTACTTC